This T cell receptor (beta chain) was recovered during a study of PD-L1 blockade in urothelial cancer. Study details: Blood was tested 3 weeks (second dose) and 6 weeks into treatment. Blood gave a median around 150,000 T cells. Findings of the study overall: Those with durable benefit had larger increases in tumor-associated blood clones at 3 weeks.

Each PCR reaction had synthetic TCR analog templates spiked into it. Clones were sequenced by immunoSEQ multiplex PCR, and TCRdb holds only the in-frame ones, with some missing. The data show under 150,000 clones, around 88% seen once. Concerning this clone itself: Its antigen remains unknown.

Noted time point: peripheral blood 6 weeks after treatment start. The CDR3 has 15 residues. V was pared by 0 bases and J by 5 bases, with 7 bases of the junction left unmatched. The V gene's germline CDR1 is GTSNPN and CDR2 SVGIG (reference sequence). This specimen was PBMCs, taken around atezolizumab (anti-PD-L1) treatment. This sequence was found in a man aged 55 to 70 with urothelial cancer. The chain uses TRBV30 and TRBJ1-2; 9 nucleotides line up with TRBD1. CDR3 DNA: TGTGCCTGGAGTGTATACCGGGACAGGGCTTATGGCTACACCTTC. It encodes CAWSVYRDRAYGYTF.